Described below is a single TCR beta chain sequence and its context. Its specificity is not known. CDR1 is GTSNPN and CDR2 is SVGIG in the germline V gene (reference sequence). The CDR3 has 15 amino acids. The V gene end was trimmed by 3 bases and the J gene end by 0 bases; junction bases not matched to a gene: 5. The source of the sample is a study of STAT5B mutations in CD4+ large granular lymphocyte leukemia. Study summary: Among healthy donors, a particular HLA allele went with more CDR3 'QG' motifs. Overall study results and limits: No patients shared main leukemic clonotypes, though roughly 27% appeared at low frequency elsewhere. Compared with healthy controls (2/35), patient top clones favored TRBV06 (8/27).

Original data processing: Productive clonotypes were detectable down to 2.59 x 10-5 frequency. Sequenced by immunoSEQ multiplex PCR; TCRdb stores in-frame clones only, minus some. The V and J calls and clone size are taken from that table; D and trimming were inferred from the DNA. The sample lists 25,000 to 35,000 clones; 80% to 90% were seen once. The origin of this receptor is a human donor in good health. Sequenced input: CD4+ T cells from blood buffy coats. The J gene is TRBJ1-5, the V gene TRBV30; 7 nucleotides line up with TRBD1. The CDR3 protein is CAWSRQGDSNQPQHF. The CDR3 DNA reads as TGTGCCTGGAGCAGGCAGGGGGATAGCAATCAGCCCCAGCATTTT.